The entry below describes one T cell receptor beta chain. In the source study's methods: Amplification with reference gene primers provided the estimates of nucleated cell counts. The table came from immunoSEQ multiplex PCR; TCRdb's copy has only in-frame clones and leaves some out. V and J calls and clone size come straight from that table; D and trimming were deduced from the DNA. Of about 40,000 clones in the sample, approximately 86% were seen once. Germline V lookup: CDR1 SEHNR, CDR2 FQNEAQ (reference sequence). This CDR3 region has 18 residues. With 1 base clipped from V and 0 bases from J, the junction kept 8 bases outside the gene matches. This sample stems from a study of blood T cell repertoires in COVID-19. Study-wide context: Sites across the United States, Italy and Spain contributed samples from acute and convalescent COVID-19. From T cells, B-cell-depleted T cells, or PBMCs came the material, which was cDNA or gDNA.

What was sequenced was peripheral blood. The V and J genes are TRBV7-9 and TRBJ2-1, with TRBD2 identical over 8 bases. The sequence came from a man aged 50 to 59 in a cohort sampled during active COVID-19. The CDR3 bases are TGTGCCAGCAGCTTAGTAGGTAGCGGGGTAAGCTCCTACAATGAGCAGTTCTTC. It is translated as CASSLVGSGVSSYNEQFF.